This T cell receptor beta chain was profiled in a study of blood T cell repertoires in COVID-19. Study context: Donors in the United States, Italy and Spain gave samples during acute or convalescent COVID-19. Nucleic acid was either cDNA or gDNA, and it came from T cells, B-cell-depleted T cells, or PBMCs.

CDR3 length equals 14 residues. The germline gives CDR1 SGHKS, CDR2 YYEKEE (reference sequence). V was clipped by 0 bases and J by 6 bases, with 13 bases between them. As originally analysed: Reference gene primer amplification gave estimated nucleated cell counts. Assay: immunoSEQ multiplex PCR; the TCRdb copy retains only in-frame clones and omits some. The V and J calls and clone size were taken over from that table, and D and trimming were inferred from the DNA. The sample contains more than 150,000 clones, 90% to 95% of which appear only once. This clonotype was obtained from a man aged 50-59 years with acute or convalescent COVID-19. The V gene is TRBV5-5, the J gene TRBJ2-7; D is perhaps TRBD1 (5 bases). Sequencing used peripheral blood. For the CDR3, the DNA is TGTGCCAGCAGCTTGGCCGAAGGGGTGGGCGAGCAGTACGTC. Protein sequence: CASSLAEGVGEQYV.